These 30 T cell receptor beta chains share one sample of origin, sequenced in a study of radiotherapy plus CTLA-4 blockade in lung cancer. Profiled with immunoSEQ multiplex PCR; TCRdb holds only in-frame clones, not every one. This sample yields some 41,000 clones, of which about 67% are seen a single time; approximately 23% belongs to the top ten. Sample: peripheral blood, taken from a patient treated with radiotherapy plus ipilimumab. These receptors originate from a human donor with non-small cell lung cancer who had a partial response to radiotherapy plus ipilimumab.

This clone was counted only a few times. V and J are TRBV7-8 and TRBJ2-5, with a possible D match to TRBD1 (6 bases). Germline V lookup: CDR1 SGHVS, CDR2 FQNEAQ. The CDR3 runs 12 residues. V was cut by 7 bases and J by 11 bases, with 17 bases left in between. CDR3 DNA: TGTGCCAGCACCCTCGGGACAAAAGAGCAGTACTTC. Protein sequence: CASTLGTKEQYF.

This clone was seen once. The chain couples TRBV5-8 to TRBJ2-1; 12 positions agree with TRBD2. The CDR3 length is 17 residues. The germline V gene has CDR1 SGHTS and CDR2 YDEGEE. V shed 1 base and J 7 bases; nucleotides not matched to a gene: 9. CDR3 residues: CASSLTQTSGSSNEQFF. CDR3 sequence (DNA): TGTGCCAGCAGCTTGACTCAGACTAGCGGGAGTTCTAATGAGCAGTTCTTC.

The V gene is TRBV9, the J gene TRBJ2-5, with TRBD1 identical over 7 bases. Germline CDR1 SGDLS, CDR2 YYNGEE. The trim removed 0 bases at V and 4 bases at J, leaving 3 bases unmatched. The CDR3 totals 14 residues. In nucleotides, the CDR3 is TGTGCCAGCAGCGTAGGGAACAGGGGAGAGACCCAGTACTTC. Encoded protein: CASSVGNRGETQYF.

The rearrangement uses TRBV19 and TRBJ1-4, with TRBD1 matching over 8 bases. The CDR3 has 15 amino acids. J was trimmed by 0 bases and V by 10 bases; bases with no gene match: 7. Germline-derived CDR1 and CDR2 are LNHDA and SQIVND (reference sequence). CDR3 residues: CATSQGGATNEKLFF. CDR3 sequence (DNA): TGTGCCACTTCACAGGGGGGAGCAACTAATGAAAAACTGTTTTTT.

V gene TRBV7-6 combines with J gene TRBJ2-2; 8 bases match TRBD1. J lost 5 bases, V lost 5 bases, and 4 bases had no gene match. Germline CDR1 reads SGHVS; CDR2 reads FNYEAQ. The CDR3 length is 14 residues. The CDR3 DNA reads TGTGCCAGCAGCCCACGGACAGGGACCGGGGAGCTGTTTTTT. This gives the protein CASSPRTGTGELFF.

The V gene is TRBV7-2, the J gene TRBJ2-3; 12 bases are a match to TRBD2. The CDR3 extends over 16 amino acids. CDR1 is SGHTA and CDR2 is FQGNSA in the germline V gene. V lost 2 bases and J lost 6; bases outside the gene matches: 6. The CDR3 loop reads CASSLYLAGGRDTQYF. In nucleotides, the CDR3 is TGTGCCAGCAGCTTATACCTAGCGGGGGGGAGGGATACGCAGTATTTT.

This chain connects TRBV19 to TRBJ1-1, with TRBD1 identical over 8 bases. CDR3 length: 17 residues. The germline V gene encodes CDR1 LNHDA and CDR2 SQIVND (reference sequence). V gave up 5 bases and J gave up 1 base; unmatched junction bases: 12. For the CDR3, the DNA is TGTGCCAGTAGTGCGCGGACAGGGAATCTCGGGAACACTGAAGCTTTCTTT. It specifies CASSARTGNLGNTEAFF.

The J gene is TRBJ2-7, the V gene TRBV6-5; D gene uncertain. The CDR3 loop spans 15 amino acids. Germline assignment: CDR1 MNHEY and CDR2 SVGAGI. V lost 2 bases and J lost 0, with 11 bases in between. The CDR3 protein is CASSYPPGDSYEQYF. Here the CDR3 DNA reads TGTGCCAGCAGTTACCCCCCAGGCGACTCCTACGAGCAGTACTTC.

The chain carries TRBV27 and TRBJ1-1; no reliable D call. This CDR3 spans 14 amino acids. Germline values: CDR1 MNHEY, CDR2 SMNVEV (reference sequence). Trimming removed 2 bases at V and 5 bases at J, with 12 bases between. The CDR3: CASSLDGLRTEAFF. Written as DNA, the CDR3 is TGTGCCAGCAGTTTAGACGGCTTGAGGACTGAAGCTTTCTTT.

This chain joins TRBV18 and TRBJ1-5, with 7 nucleotides matching TRBD1. The ends lost 3 bases at V and 5 bases at J; junction bases unmatched: 7. CDR3 length equals 15 residues. CDR1 KGHSH and CDR2 LQKENI come from the germline V gene. CDR3 loop: CASSPKTGPDQPQHF. The CDR3 nucleotides read TGTGCCAGCTCACCCAAGACAGGGCCAGATCAGCCCCAGCATTTT.

This clone occurred once. CDR3 nucleotides: TGCGCCAGCAGCTTGGAGCAGGGGACAGATACGCAGTATTTT. It is translated as CASSLEQGTDTQYF. V and J are TRBV5-1 and TRBJ2-3; tentatively, D is TRBD1 (6 bases). The CDR3 is made up of 14 amino acids. Between the trimmed V and J ends, which lost 0 bases and 3 bases, there was a span of 8 bases. Germline V lookup: CDR1 SGHRS, CDR2 YFSETQ.

V is TRBV6-5 and J is TRBJ1-6, with D hard to call. Trimming cost V 5 bases and J 8 bases, with 10 bases left between them. This CDR3 is 13 amino acids long. Germline CDR1 reads MNHEY; CDR2 reads SVGAGI. The CDR3 DNA sequence: TGTGCCAGCAGTGAATCCCGAGATTCACCCCTCCACTTT. This encodes CASSESRDSPLHF.

This clone was picked up a small number of times. The chain recombines TRBV7-9 with TRBJ1-3; 9 positions match TRBD1. The CDR3 runs 15 residues. CDR1 and CDR2 from the germline V gene are SEHNR and FQNEAQ (reference sequence). Unmatched junction bases numbered 4, after V lost 5 bases and J lost 2 bases. DNA for the CDR3: TGTGCCAGCAGCGCTGACAGGGGGACTGGAAACACCATATATTTT. Protein product: CASSADRGTGNTIYF.

The rearrangement links TRBV7-3 to TRBJ2-2; the match to TRBD2 covers 13 bases. The V gene's germline CDR1 is SGHTA and CDR2 FQGTGA. The CDR3 extends over 16 amino acids. Trimming at V came to 4 bases and at J to 6 bases, leaving 5 bases not matched to a gene. The CDR3 loop reads CASSSRTSGGSGELFF. The CDR3, as DNA: TGTGCCAGCAGCTCGCGGACTAGCGGGGGCTCCGGGGAGCTGTTTTTT. Drawing the rest from reference TRBV7-3 and TRBJ2-2, the complete variable domain is GAGVSQTPSNKVTEKGKYVELRCDPISGHTALYWYRQSLGQGPEFLIYFQGTGAADDSGLPNDRFFAVRPEGSVSTLKIQRTERGDSAVYLCASSSRTSGGSGELFFGEGSRLTVL.

This clone appeared once. The chain has TRBV13 and TRBJ2-1; TRBD1 matches at 7 bases. V shed 6 bases, J shed 2 bases, and the junction held 4 bases outside the gene matches. The CDR3 covers 14 residues. The germline CDR1 and CDR2 sequences are PRHDT and FYEKMQ (reference sequence). In DNA, the CDR3 is TGTGCCAGCAGTGCGACAGGGACCTACAATGAGCAGTTCTTC. This sequence encodes CASSATGTYNEQFF.

This chain joins TRBV11-2 and TRBJ1-1; 10 bases line up with TRBD1. The junction had 9 bases not matched to a gene; V was cut back by 5 bases and J by 0 bases. The CDR3 sequence is 17 residues long. Germline CDR1 SGHAT, CDR2 FQNNGV. The CDR3 DNA reads as TGTGCCAGCAGCCCCGTCCCGGGACAGGGGATGAACACTGAAGCTTTCTTT. Amino acids: CASSPVPGQGMNTEAFF. Together with reference TRBV11-2 and TRBJ1-1, the CDR3 gives the full variable domain: EAGVAQSPRYKIIEKRQSVAFWCNPISGHATLYWYQQILGQGPKLLIQFQNNGVVDDSQLPKDRFSAERLKGVDSTLKIQPAKLEDSAVYLCASSPVPGQGMNTEAFFGQGTRLTVV.

The chain is built from TRBV29-1 and TRBJ2-7; D might be TRBD2 (5 bases). This CDR3 is built from 13 residues. Germline V lookup: CDR1 SQVTM, CDR2 ANQGSEA. V was pared by 6 bases and J by 0 bases, with 12 bases between. CDR3 residues: CSVPSGSSYEQYF. The CDR3 DNA is TGCAGCGTCCCAAGCGGCAGCTCCTACGAGCAGTACTTC.

This clone was recorded a few times. The gene calls are TRBV4-3 and TRBJ1-6; D gene ambiguous. Trimming took 0 bases from V and 8 from J, leaving 14 bases between them. This CDR3 comprises 16 residues. The germline V gene encodes CDR1 LGHNA and CDR2 YSLEER. CDR3: CASSQERSREDSPLHF. For the CDR3, the DNA is TGCGCCAGCAGCCAAGAAAGAAGTCGGGAGGATTCACCCCTCCACTTT.

The chain uses TRBV5-1 and TRBJ2-2, with 8 bases matching TRBD1. From germline, CDR1 is SGHRS and CDR2 YFSETQ. Trimming removed 7 bases from V and 2 bases from J; junction bases left unmatched: 4. The CDR3 is 14 amino acids. The DNA of the CDR3 is TGCGCCAGCTCCGGACAGGGAAACACCGGGGAGCTGTTTTTT. Its protein is CASSGQGNTGELFF.

This clone has only a few counts. The chain uses TRBV18 and TRBJ2-3; D possibly corresponds to TRBD1 (5 bases). The CDR3 contains 14 residues. CDR1 and CDR2 (germline): KGHSH, LQKENI. The germline V and J ends were trimmed by 8 bases and 4 bases, with 16 bases remaining between them. In nucleotides, the CDR3 is TGTGCCAGCATGGACACGAAGGCGGCAGATACGCAGTATTTT. Protein product: CASMDTKAADTQYF. Together with reference TRBV18 and TRBJ2-3, the CDR3 gives the full variable domain: NAGVMQNPRHLVRRRGQEARLRCSPMKGHSHVYWYRQLPEEGLKFMVYLQKENIIDESGMPKERFSAEFPKEGPSILRIQQVVRGDSAAYFCASMDTKAADTQYFGPGTRLTVL.

This chain connects TRBV6-5 to TRBJ1-1, with a possible D match to TRBD1 (6 bases). The CDR3 totals 14 residues. The V and J ends lost 4 bases and 4 bases respectively, with 13 bases between them. CDR1 is MNHEY and CDR2 is SVGAGI in the germline V gene. DNA of the CDR3: TGTGCCAGCAGTTCGTCGGGAGGGGGCACTGAAGCTTTCTTT. It encodes CASSSSGGGTEAFF.

The chain employs TRBV29-1 and TRBJ2-3; no reliable D call. CDR3 length equals 11 residues. Trimming cost V 7 bases and J 0 bases, with 5 bases left between them. Germline CDR1 is SQVTM and CDR2 is ANQGSEA. CDR3 sequence reads: CSASSTDTQYF. CDR3 sequence (DNA): TGCAGCGCCTCTAGCACAGATACGCAGTATTTT.

The chain employs TRBV29-1 and TRBJ2-2, with 10 bases lining up with TRBD2. The CDR3 has 16 amino acids. Germline-derived CDR1 and CDR2 are SQVTM and ANQGSEA. The V segment lost 3 bases and the J segment 6 bases; nucleotides outside the gene matches: 10. The CDR3 loop is CSVDFASGSRAGELFF. CDR3 nucleotide sequence: TGCAGCGTTGACTTTGCTAGCGGGAGTAGGGCCGGGGAGCTGTTTTTT.

The chain joins TRBV12-5 to TRBJ2-7; D gene uncertain. Trimming pared 0 bases from V and 7 bases from J, leaving 10 bases between. The CDR3 runs 13 residues. Germline V gene sequence: CDR1 LGHNT, CDR2 FRNRAP. CDR3 residues: CASGLVLFGEQYF. As DNA, the CDR3 is TGTGCTAGTGGTTTGGTACTATTCGGAGAGCAGTACTTC.

The chain uses TRBV11-2 and TRBJ2-1; 10 positions match TRBD2. V trimming: 5 bases; J trimming: 5 bases; junction bases outside the gene matches: 6. Germline V gene sequence: CDR1 SGHAT, CDR2 FQNNGV. This CDR3 is built from 15 residues. CDR3 nucleotide sequence: TGTGCCAGCAGCGTTACTAGCGGGGCCCACAATGAGCAGTTCTTC. This codes for CASSVTSGAHNEQFF.

This clone was seen a few times. This chain links TRBV5-1 with TRBJ2-2, with D possibly being TRBD2 (7 bases). This CDR3 is 15 amino acids long. Germline CDR1 and CDR2: SGHRS and YFSETQ. V gave up 5 bases and J gave up 3 bases, with 14 bases separating them. The CDR3 sequence: CASRAPGGYTGELFF. The CDR3 DNA is TGCGCCAGCAGGGCCCCGGGGGGCTACACCGGGGAGCTGTTTTTT.

This sequence joins TRBV21-1 and TRBJ2-7; the tabulated D call, TRBD1, remains unverified against the DNA. TRBV21-1 counts as a pseudogene. The CDR3 has 17 residues. The CDR3: CASSKINGGTGNDEQYF. The CDR3 coding sequence is TGTGCCAGCAGCAAAATTAACGGGGGGACAGGGAACGACGAGCAGTACTTC.

The V gene is TRBV5-5, the J gene TRBJ1-6, with 9 bases aligning to TRBD1. Looked up from germline, CDR1 is SGHKS and CDR2 is YYEKEE (reference sequence). J gave up 10 bases and V 4 bases, and 6 bases lay outside the gene matches. The CDR3 is 14 residues long. This chain's CDR3 is CASSLGTGKSPLHF. The CDR3 DNA reads TGTGCCAGCAGCCTCGGGACAGGGAAATCACCCCTCCACTTT.

CDR3 nucleotide sequence: TGCGCCAGCAGCTTACCATCGGGGAGGAGGGAGACTAGCGGAGAGACCTACAATGAGCAGTTCTTC. This gives the protein CASSLPSGRRETSGETYNEQFF. The chain uses TRBV5-1 and TRBJ2-1, with TRBD2 identical over 9 bases. This CDR3 is built from 22 residues. CDR1 and CDR2 from the germline V gene are SGHRS and YFSETQ. Losses at the gene ends were 2 bases for V and 2 bases for J; bases not matched to a gene: 23.

The J gene is TRBJ2-2, the V gene TRBV9, with 16 bases fitting TRBD2. The V gene's germline CDR1 is SGDLS and CDR2 YYNGEE. V was pared by 0 bases and J by 5 bases, with 7 bases of the junction left unmatched. This CDR3 has 19 amino acids. The CDR3 is CASSVEGTSGGARTGELFF. CDR3 nucleotides: TGTGCCAGCAGCGTAGAAGGGACTAGCGGGGGGGCCAGGACCGGGGAGCTGTTTTTT.